This T cell receptor (beta chain) emerged from a study of radiotherapy plus CTLA-4 blockade in lung cancer. Study-level background: Patients showed objective responses in roughly 19% of cases and disease control in under 40%.

Details on this clone: The antigen is not known.

Method: immunoSEQ multiplex PCR; TCRdb's copy keeps in-frame clones and lacks some. The sample comprises roughly 75,000 clones, around 80% of which are singletons, and about 0.79% rests with the top ten. Findings and caveats of the study: In blood, after radiotherapy plus ipilimumab, tumor-derived TCR clones expanded. Early blood T cell clone changes and increased post-radiation serum interferon-beta were reportedly the strongest response predictors.

The CDR3 length is 14 residues. Trimming took off 5 bases at V and 8 bases at J, with 16 bases between the two ends. CDR1 is MDHEN and CDR2 is SYDVKM in the germline V gene. This chain joins TRBV28 and TRBJ2-1; no definite D call. Sequenced material: peripheral blood, taken from a patient treated with radiotherapy plus ipilimumab. The TCR sequence derives from a human donor with non-small cell lung cancer who had stable disease on radiotherapy plus ipilimumab. CDR3 sequence (DNA): TGTGCCAGCAGTCCCAGAGTACAACTGGATGAGCAGTTCTTC. Translation: CASSPRVQLDEQFF. Full variable domain (remainder filled in from reference TRBV28 and TRBJ2-1): DVKVTQSSRYLVKRTGEKVFLECVQDMDHENMFWYRQDPGLGLRLIYFSYDVKMKEKGDIPEGYSVSREKKERFSLILESASTNQTSMYLCASSPRVQLDEQFFGPGTRLTVL.